These 31 T cell receptor beta chains were all obtained from the same sample, sequenced in a study of blood T cell repertoires in COVID-19. Clones were read by immunoSEQ multiplex PCR, and TCRdb kept only the in-frame ones, dropping some. The data show more than 200,000 clones, approximately 88% seen once. Specimen: peripheral blood. These receptors came from a woman aged 30 to 39 with COVID-19, enrolled during active disease.

This clone was recorded a few times. The CDR3 DNA reads as TGTGCCAGCAGCTTGGGGACTCCAGAGCAGTTCTTC. Protein product: CASSLGTPEQFF. The V gene is TRBV7-8, the J gene TRBJ2-1; tentatively, D is TRBD2 (6 bases). With 3 bases removed from V and 10 bases from J, the gap between germline ends came to 10 bases. The CDR3 runs 12 residues. Germline V gene lookup returns CDR1 SGHVS and CDR2 FQNEAQ.

In this sample, this clone turned up once. The CDR3: CASSWLAGVATDTQYF. Here the CDR3 DNA reads TGTGCCAGCAGTTGGTTAGCGGGAGTTGCCACAGATACGCAGTATTTT. The gene calls are TRBV28 and TRBJ2-3; 9 bases fit TRBD2. Germline trimming cut 4 bases from V and 2 bases from J; bases unmatched to any gene: 7. The germline V gene encodes CDR1 MDHEN and CDR2 SYDVKM. This CDR3 has 16 residues.

The J gene is TRBJ2-1, the V gene TRBV27; a possible D gene is TRBD2 (7 bases). The V gene lost 6 bases and the J gene lost 8 bases, with 29 bases spanning the gap. Germline V lookup: CDR1 MNHEY, CDR2 SMNVEV (reference sequence). The CDR3 has 18 amino acids. CDR3 residues: CASSRLRILGLKGDEQFF. The CDR3 region has the DNA TGTGCCAGCAGCCGGTTGAGGATATTGGGACTAAAGGGGGATGAGCAGTTCTTC.

V gene TRBV7-9 combines with J gene TRBJ1-2, with a tentative D call TRBD1 (6 bases). CDR1 and CDR2 from the germline V gene are SEHNR and FQNEAQ (reference sequence). This CDR3 is built from 14 residues. Trimming shortened V by 5 bases and J by 4 bases, and 14 bases separated the two germline ends. The CDR3 spells CASSETPDSYGYTF. Written as DNA, the CDR3 is TGTGCCAGCAGCGAAACCCCGGACAGCTATGGCTACACCTTC.

This chain joins TRBV9 and TRBJ1-1; D gene unclear. V shed 0 bases and J shed 4 bases, with 13 bases lying between them. The CDR3 totals 15 residues. Per germline, CDR1 SGDLS and CDR2 YYNGEE. The CDR3 sequence: CASSVAPGGSTEAFF. The CDR3 DNA reads as TGTGCCAGCAGCGTAGCCCCGGGAGGCTCCACTGAAGCTTTCTTT.

The table lists this clone with a few counts. This sequence joins TRBV14 and TRBJ2-2, with TRBD2 identical over 10 bases. The ends lost 0 bases at V and 3 bases at J; junction bases unmatched: 4. Germline lookup yields CDR1 SGHDN and CDR2 FVKESK. The CDR3 consists of 17 residues. CDR3 DNA: TGTGCCAGCAGCCAAGAAATGACTAGCGGGTACACCGGGGAGCTGTTTTTT. Protein sequence: CASSQEMTSGYTGELFF.

This rearrangement joins TRBV6-2 or TRBV6-3 to TRBJ1-1; D is undetermined. The germline V gene encodes CDR1 MNHEY and CDR2 SVGEGT. This CDR3 is 12 amino acids long. Trimming stripped 6 bases from V and 9 bases from J, with 14 bases between. CDR3 amino acids: CASSLVYGKAFF. As DNA, the CDR3 is TGTGCCAGCAGCCTAGTGTACGGGAAAGCTTTCTTT.

This sequence joins TRBV2 and TRBJ2-7; D possibly corresponds to TRBD1 (5 bases). Germline V CDR1 and CDR2: SNHLY, FYNNEI. Trimming removed 2 bases at V and 5 bases at J, with 13 bases between. CDR3 length: 14 amino acids. The CDR3 sequence: CASSEPGRVDEQYF. The CDR3 DNA reads as TGTGCCAGCAGTGAACCGGGCAGGGTGGACGAGCAGTACTTC.

The rearrangement links TRBV10-2 to TRBJ2-7, with a tentative D call TRBD2 (5 bases). The CDR3 loop spans 11 amino acids. Germline CDR1 WSHSY, CDR2 SAAADI. The germline V and J ends were trimmed by 5 bases and 3 bases, with 5 bases remaining between them. The CDR3 DNA reads as TGCGCCAGCAGTCGGGGCTACGAGCAGTACGTC. Encoded protein: CASSRGYEQYV.

In this sample, this clone turned up a few times. The gene calls are TRBV2 and TRBJ1-1, with D possibly being TRBD1 (6 bases). This CDR3 region has 16 residues. Germline-derived CDR1 and CDR2 are SNHLY and FYNNEI. The V gene lost 7 bases and the J gene lost 1 base, with 19 bases spanning the gap. CDR3: CASTPRSGRGNTEAFF. CDR3 DNA sequence: TGTGCCAGCACTCCCAGGTCGGGCAGGGGGAACACTGAAGCTTTCTTT.

The chain combines TRBV4-1 with TRBJ1-2; a weak D match, TRBD1 (6 bases). This CDR3 has 16 residues. Germline lookup yields CDR1 MGHRA and CDR2 YSYEKL. V was shortened by 0 bases and J by 7 bases, with 18 bases between the two germline ends. Written as DNA, the CDR3 is TGCGCCAGCAGCCAAGAGAGGGGGTCAGGTTTCGGTGGCTACACCTTC. Its protein product is CASSQERGSGFGGYTF.

The chain recombines TRBV30 with TRBJ2-1, with 12 bases that match TRBD1. With 3 bases clipped from V and 10 bases from J, the junction kept 13 bases outside the gene matches. The CDR3 runs 16 residues. The germline gives CDR1 GTSNPN, CDR2 SVGIG (reference sequence). CDR3 DNA: TGTGCCTGGAGAGTGGAAGGGACAGGGGGCGAAGGAGAGCAGTTCTTC. Protein: CAWRVEGTGGEGEQFF.

This clone was observed a handful of times. The chain is built from TRBV7-9 and TRBJ2-1, with 9 bases matching TRBD1. The CDR3 spans 14 residues. CDR1 and CDR2 from the germline V gene are SEHNR and FQNEAQ (reference sequence). V shed 4 bases and J 9 bases; nucleotides not matched to a gene: 7. In nucleotides, the CDR3 is TGTGCCAGCAGCTCTCCGACAGGGGGGAGTGAGCAGTTCTTC. It is translated as CASSSPTGGSEQFF.

In this sample, this clone turned up once. The chain is built from TRBV29-1 and TRBJ2-3; 10 nucleotides match TRBD2. CDR1 is SQVTM, CDR2 ANQGSEA, per germline. V shed 2 bases, J shed 6 bases, and the junction held 5 bases outside the gene matches. This CDR3 is built from 14 residues. The CDR3, as DNA: TGCAGCGTTGAATCTAGCGGGAGACCCGATACGCAGTATTTT. It translates to CSVESSGRPDTQYF.

The chain couples TRBV4-3 to TRBJ1-5; D not resolved. V was cut by 4 bases and J by 2 bases, with 9 bases left in between. Germline lookup yields CDR1 LGHNA and CDR2 YSLEER. The CDR3 loop spans 14 amino acids. CDR3 amino acids: CASSPSPGNQPQHF. As DNA, the CDR3 is TGCGCCAGCAGCCCCTCACCGGGCAATCAGCCCCAGCATTTT.

This rearrangement joins TRBV10-1 to TRBJ2-3; D may be TRBD1 (5 bases). The V end was cut by 4 bases, the J end by 6 bases, with 11 bases between. This CDR3 is built from 13 residues. In germline, CDR1 is WNHNN, CDR2 SYGVQD (reference sequence). CDR3 residues: CASSVREVDTQYF. The CDR3 DNA follows: TGCGCCAGCAGTGTCAGGGAAGTGGATACGCAGTATTTT.

The CDR3 sequence: CASSTTGGSGEAFF. The CDR3 DNA sequence: TGTGCCAGTAGTACTACAGGGGGGTCCGGTGAAGCTTTCTTT. The gene calls are TRBV19 and TRBJ1-1, with TRBD1 matching over 8 bases. This CDR3 comprises 14 residues. V was clipped by 4 bases and J by 7 bases; unmatched bases: 8. Germline V CDR1 and CDR2: LNHDA, SQIVND (reference sequence).

The chain employs TRBV10-3 and TRBJ1-6; maybe TRBD1 (5 bases). The germline V gene encodes CDR1 ENHRY and CDR2 SYGVKD. V gave up 8 bases and J gave up 10 bases, with 21 bases separating them. The CDR3 has 15 residues. The CDR3 reads CAIGTGTLRESPLHF. The DNA for the CDR3 is TGTGCCATCGGAACCGGGACTTTGAGGGAGTCACCCCTCCACTTT.

This chain connects TRBV10-2 to TRBJ2-7; 11 bases line up with TRBD2. Germline V gives CDR1 WSHSY, CDR2 SAAADI. The length of the CDR3 is 15 residues. The J segment lost 0 bases and the V segment lost 6 bases, leaving 4 bases of the junction unmatched. The CDR3 DNA reads TGCGCCAGCAGGCTAGCGGGGGGAAGCTCCTACGAGCAGTACTTC. Translating it yields CASRLAGGSSYEQYF.

This rearrangement joins TRBV12-1 to TRBJ1-6; the D segment call TRBD1 is taken from the table without a DNA check. TRBV12-1 is an annotated pseudogene. The CDR3 loop spans 18 amino acids. The CDR3, as DNA: TGTGCCAGCAGCTCCCGGCCCAGGGGGCGAGGAGATAATTCCCCCCTCCACTTT. The encoded protein is CASSSRPRGRGDNSPLHF.

This clone has only one observation. The V call is TRBV19, the J call TRBJ2-4; D might be TRBD2 (5 bases). The germline V and J ends were trimmed by 1 base and 0 bases, with 19 bases remaining between them. The CDR3 length is 19 residues. Germline CDR1 LNHDA, CDR2 SQIVND (reference sequence). The DNA for the CDR3 is TGTGCCAGTAGTATAGGTCGGGTGCGGGTCTCGCTAGCCAAAAACATTCAGTACTTC. Encoded protein: CASSIGRVRVSLAKNIQYF.

This clone was seen a single time. This chain links TRBV19 with TRBJ2-1, with 9 bases aligning to TRBD1. The CDR3 runs 14 residues. With V trimmed by 8 bases and J by 7 bases, 9 bases remained unmatched. CDR1 LNHDA and CDR2 SQIVND come from the germline V gene (reference sequence). CDR3 sequence: CASDDRGSLNEQFF. The CDR3 DNA sequence: TGTGCCAGTGACGACAGGGGGTCTTTGAATGAGCAGTTCTTC.

The rearrangement uses TRBV9 and TRBJ1-1, with D uncertain. Germline-derived CDR1 and CDR2 are SGDLS and YYNGEE. This CDR3 contains 15 residues. Trimming shortened V by 6 bases and J by 1 base, and 16 bases separated the two germline ends. CDR3 loop: CASTRGHSKNTEAFF. In nucleotides, the CDR3 is TGTGCCAGCACCCGTGGTCACAGCAAGAACACTGAAGCTTTCTTT.

The chain has TRBV30 and TRBJ2-1, with 14 bases aligning to TRBD2. Germline V gene sequence: CDR1 GTSNPN, CDR2 SVGIG (reference sequence). The CDR3 length is 13 residues. Unmatched junction bases numbered 6, after V lost 3 bases and J lost 14 bases. CDR3 sequence (DNA): TGTGCCTGGAGAGGGACTAGCGGGAGTTCGAAGTTCTTC. Protein: CAWRGTSGSSKFF.

The chain has TRBV19 and TRBJ2-5, with 7 bases fitting TRBD2. CDR1 is LNHDA, CDR2 SQIVND, per germline (reference sequence). This CDR3 comprises 15 residues. V shed 5 bases and J 0 bases; nucleotides not matched to a gene: 6. CDR3 sequence: CASSRSGGNQETQYF. CDR3 nucleotide sequence: TGTGCCAGTAGTCGGTCGGGGGGTAACCAAGAGACCCAGTACTTC.

This chain joins TRBV12-5 and TRBJ1-3, with D unclear. V lost 0 bases, J lost 0 bases, and 9 bases lay in between. CDR3 length: 16 amino acids. Germline CDR1 and CDR2: LGHNT and FRNRAP. CDR3 sequence: CASGLVYGASGNTIYF. In DNA, the CDR3 is TGTGCTAGTGGTTTGGTATACGGAGCCTCTGGAAACACCATATATTTT.

This clone is a singleton in its sample. The V call is TRBV6-2 or TRBV6-3, the J call TRBJ2-7, with D tentatively TRBD1 (7 bases). CDR3 length: 18 amino acids. Germline lookup yields CDR1 MNHEY and CDR2 SVGEGT. Trimming removed 0 bases at V and 0 bases at J, with 18 bases between. CDR3: CASSYSGGGGALSYEQYF. The CDR3 coding sequence is TGTGCCAGCAGTTACTCGGGAGGAGGGGGCGCCCTCTCCTACGAGCAGTACTTC.

The CDR3 loop is CAISEQGLRTGLQPQHF. DNA of the CDR3: TGTGCCATCAGTGAGCAGGGACTTCGGACAGGGCTACAGCCCCAGCATTTT. This chain connects TRBV10-3 to TRBJ1-5, with 8 bases aligning to TRBD1. Germline CDR1 is ENHRY and CDR2 is SYGVKD. CDR3 size: 17 residues. Trimming cost V 2 bases and J 7 bases; bases outside gene matches: 13.

This clone was found many times. This chain joins TRBV7-9 and TRBJ2-5, with D possibly TRBD1 on 5 matching bases. Germline loops: CDR1 SEHNR, CDR2 FQNEAQ (reference sequence). The CDR3 sequence is 16 residues long. V lost 3 bases and J 1 base, leaving 15 bases between the germline ends. The CDR3 is CASSLTAQMTQETQYF. The CDR3 DNA is TGTGCCAGCAGCTTGACAGCCCAAATGACCCAAGAGACCCAGTACTTC.

This clone has a single count. J is TRBJ2-1 and V is TRBV15, with D perhaps TRBD2 (5 bases). The V end was cut by 9 bases, the J end by 8 bases, with 23 bases between. The CDR3 has 15 amino acids. Germline V CDR1 and CDR2: LNHNV, YYDKDF (reference sequence). As DNA, the CDR3 is TGTGCCACGGGCCCCCGGGGAGCGAAGGTCCATGAGCAGTTCTTC. Protein product: CATGPRGAKVHEQFF.

CDR3 sequence reads: CASSGSSTNTGELFF. The CDR3 DNA is TGTGCCAGCAGTGGTTCTAGTACCAACACCGGGGAGCTGTTTTTT. The rearrangement uses TRBV6-4 and TRBJ2-2; D ambiguous. This CDR3 comprises 15 residues. V was clipped by 4 bases and J by 2 bases, with 11 bases between them. Looked up from germline, CDR1 is MRHNA and CDR2 is SNTAGT.